This TCR beta chain originates from a study of cytomegalovirus exposure and HLA in healthy donors. PCR used 60 Vbeta primers and 13 Jbeta primers. Clones were sequenced by immunoSEQ multiplex PCR, and TCRdb holds only the in-frame ones, with some missing. Of 200,000 or so clones listed, approximately 80% are singletons. The CDR3 length is 16 residues. Germline V gives CDR1 MGHRA, CDR2 YSYEKL. Losses at the gene ends were 3 bases for V and 5 bases for J; bases not matched to a gene: 4. The sequence was obtained from a boy between 2 and 10 years old in good health and CMV-seronegative. The V gene is TRBV4-1, the J gene TRBJ2-5, with 15 bases aligning to TRBD2. Sequencing was performed on PBMCs. CDR3: CASSHGTSGGRETQYF. In nucleotides, the CDR3 is TGCGCCAGCAGCCACGGGACTAGCGGGGGGCGGGAGACCCAGTACTTC.